A single sample gave rise to the 18 T cell receptor beta chains below, sequenced in a study of shared clonotypes between healthy human individuals. Sequencing was performed with immunoSEQ multiplex PCR; in TCRdb, only in-frame clones are kept and a portion is missing. Of about 2.1 million clones listed, approximately 92% are singletons. The naive CD8 subset, CD45RO-negative cells positively selected for CCR7, excluded terminally differentiated effector memory CD45RA+ cells. Sequenced: naive CD8+ T cells from PBMCs. These receptors were obtained from a man aged 18 to 35 in good health. Some clones in this sample may be carry-over from other donors' samples.

V and J are TRBV5-1 and TRBJ1-2; the match to TRBD1 covers 10 bases. Germline values: CDR1 SGHRS, CDR2 YFSETQ. The CDR3 has 15 amino acids. Trimming cost V 3 bases and J 3 bases; bases outside gene matches: 5. This chain's CDR3 is CASSSAGQGDYGYTF. The CDR3 DNA reads as TGCGCCAGCAGCTCAGCTGGACAGGGGGACTATGGCTACACCTTC.

This rearrangement joins TRBV4-3 to TRBJ1-4, with D uncertain. The germline V gene has CDR1 LGHNA and CDR2 YSLEER. Trimming took 6 bases from V and 4 from J, leaving 9 bases between them. This CDR3 contains 13 residues. The CDR3 region is CASSPKDNEKLFF. CDR3 DNA: TGCGCCAGCAGTCCAAAAGATAATGAAAAACTGTTTTTT.

Comments on this clone: Within the sample, other DNA sequences also encode this same CDR3. The CDR3: CASSHGTGELFF. For the CDR3, the DNA is TGTGCCAGCAGCCACGGCACCGGGGAGCTGTTTTTT. The J gene is TRBJ2-2, the V gene TRBV7-9; no firm D call. In germline, CDR1 is SEHNR, CDR2 FQNEAQ (reference sequence). The germline V and J ends were trimmed by 5 bases and 4 bases, with 5 bases remaining between them. The CDR3 runs 12 residues.

This clone occurred once. The chain has TRBV27 and TRBJ1-4; 9 nucleotides align to TRBD1. The trim removed 6 bases at V and 5 bases at J, leaving 4 bases unmatched. The CDR3 extends over 14 amino acids. Germline CDR1 and CDR2: MNHEY and SMNVEV (reference sequence). The CDR3 protein is CASRPTGGNEKLFF. The CDR3 coding sequence is TGTGCCAGCAGGCCGACAGGGGGGAATGAAAAACTGTTTTTT.

CDR3 in amino acids: CASSESGDSTEAFF. The CDR3 bases are TGTGCCAGCAGTGAATCCGGGGACAGCACTGAAGCTTTCTTT. This chain connects TRBV25-1 to TRBJ1-1; TRBD1 agrees at 7 bases. CDR1 is MGHDK and CDR2 is SYGVNS in the germline V gene. The CDR3 contains 14 residues. J gave up 4 bases and V 1 base, and 3 bases lay outside the gene matches.

The rearrangement joins TRBV2 to TRBJ2-7, with 9 bases identical to TRBD2. V lost 3 bases, J lost 2 bases, and 11 bases stayed unmatched. CDR3 size: 17 residues. Per germline, CDR1 SNHLY and CDR2 FYNNEI. CDR3 bases: TGTGCCAGCAGTGATGAGCTAGCGGGACTTTCGGCCTACGAGCAGTACTTC. Its protein product is CASSDELAGLSAYEQYF.

The rearrangement uses TRBV13 and TRBJ1-2; no reliable D call. Trimming took 3 bases from V and 2 from J, leaving 7 bases between them. Germline lookup yields CDR1 PRHDT and CDR2 FYEKMQ (reference sequence). CDR3 length: 13 amino acids. CDR3 amino acids: CASSFGENYGYTF. The CDR3 nucleotides are TGTGCCAGCAGCTTTGGGGAGAACTATGGCTACACCTTC.

The CDR3 loop reads CASSSGDARLYEQYF. The CDR3 DNA reads as TGTGCCAGCAGTTCCGGGGACGCAAGGCTCTACGAGCAGTACTTC. The genes are TRBV28 and TRBJ2-7, with D perhaps TRBD1 or TRBD2 (5 bases each). Trimming cost V 4 bases and J 3 bases, with 16 bases left between them. Germline V lookup: CDR1 MDHEN, CDR2 SYDVKM. The CDR3 consists of 15 residues. Combining the CDR3 with reference TRBV28 and TRBJ2-7 gives the whole variable domain DVKVTQSSRYLVKRTGEKVFLECVQDMDHENMFWYRQDPGLGLRLIYFSYDVKMKEKGDIPEGYSVSREKKERFSLILESASTNQTSMYLCASSSGDARLYEQYFGPGTRLTVT.

This chain uses TRBV6-1 with TRBJ2-1; either TRBD1 or TRBD2 may fit D (6 bases each). With 2 bases removed from V and 3 bases from J, the gap between germline ends came to 14 bases. CDR1 and CDR2 (germline): MNHNS, SASEGT. The CDR3 spans 16 residues. The CDR3 is CASSESRGAFYNEQFF. CDR3 DNA sequence: TGTGCCAGCAGTGAATCGAGGGGGGCCTTCTACAATGAGCAGTTCTTC.

CDR3 coding DNA: TGTGCCAGCAGTCCGGACCCGGCGAACACCGGGGAGCTGTTTTTT. It is translated as CASSPDPANTGELFF. The chain is built from TRBV6-5 and TRBJ2-2; D ambiguous. V was pared by 5 bases and J by 0 bases, with 10 bases between. Germline V gene lookup returns CDR1 MNHEY and CDR2 SVGAGI. The CDR3 runs 15 residues.

A remark on this clone: Other nucleotide sequences from this sample produce the same CDR3. The chain links TRBV27 to TRBJ2-7; 7 nucleotides line up with TRBD2. The V gene's germline CDR1 is MNHEY and CDR2 SMNVEV (reference sequence). This CDR3 has 16 amino acids. Trimming at V came to 3 bases and at J to 0 bases, leaving 8 bases not matched to a gene. This chain's CDR3 is CASSFSSGRISYEQYF. The CDR3 coding sequence is TGTGCCAGCAGTTTTTCTAGCGGAAGAATCTCCTACGAGCAGTACTTC.

The chain carries TRBV7-9 and TRBJ2-7, with D perhaps being TRBD1 or TRBD2 (5 bases each). V was trimmed by 2 bases and J by 1 base, leaving 12 bases between them. This CDR3 has 15 residues. CDR1 and CDR2 (germline): SEHNR, FQNEAQ (reference sequence). The CDR3 is CASSLWAEGSYEQYF. The DNA of the CDR3 is TGTGCCAGCAGCTTATGGGCCGAGGGGTCCTACGAGCAGTACTTC.

J is TRBJ2-7 and V is TRBV7-9; D is perhaps TRBD1 (6 bases). This CDR3 has 12 residues. V lost 4 bases and J 6 bases, leaving 10 bases between the germline ends. CDR1 is SEHNR, CDR2 FQNEAQ, per germline (reference sequence). The CDR3 sequence: CASSSDRPEQYF. The CDR3 DNA reads TGTGCCAGCAGCTCGGACAGACCCGAGCAGTACTTC. Drawing the rest from reference TRBV7-9 and TRBJ2-7, the complete variable domain is DTGVSQNPRHKITKRGQNVTFRCDPISEHNRLYWYRQTLGQGPEFLTYFQNEAQLEKSRLLSDRFSAERPKGSFSTLEIQRTEQGDSAMYLCASSSDRPEQYFGPGTRLTVT.

The chain employs TRBV28 and TRBJ1-1, with TRBD1 matching 7 bases. The length of the CDR3 is 15 residues. The J segment lost 5 bases and the V segment lost 5 bases, leaving 11 bases of the junction unmatched. The germline gives CDR1 MDHEN, CDR2 SYDVKM. CDR3 amino acids: CASSPRGGRGTEAFF. In DNA, the CDR3 is TGTGCCAGCAGTCCACGTGGGGGCAGGGGGACTGAAGCTTTCTTT.

This rearrangement joins TRBV19 to TRBJ1-5; tentatively, D is TRBD1 (5 bases). Germline lookup yields CDR1 LNHDA and CDR2 SQIVND (reference sequence). Trimming stripped 7 bases from V and 1 base from J, with 20 bases between. The CDR3 has 17 residues. The CDR3 reads CASTASTDPTSNQPQHF. CDR3 DNA sequence: TGTGCCAGTACGGCGTCGACAGATCCGACGAGCAATCAGCCCCAGCATTTT. The entire variable domain, with the rest obtained from reference TRBV19 and TRBJ1-5, is as follows: DGGITQSPKYLFRKEGQNVTLSCEQNLNHDAMYWYRQDPGQGLRLIYYSQIVNDFQKGDIAEGYSVSREKKESFPLTVTSAQKNPTAFYLCASTASTDPTSNQPQHFGDGTRLSIL.

The chain links TRBV11-2 to TRBJ2-1; 9 bases agree with TRBD2. CDR1 is SGHAT, CDR2 FQNNGV, per germline. The ends lost 0 bases at V and 7 bases at J; junction bases unmatched: 7. The CDR3 length is 16 residues. The CDR3, as DNA: TGTGCCAGCAGCTTAGATTTGACTAGCGGATGGAATGAGCAGTTCTTC. Protein product: CASSLDLTSGWNEQFF.

This chain links TRBV29-1 with TRBJ1-1; 8 positions agree with TRBD1. J lost 4 bases, V lost 4 bases, and 5 bases had no gene match. The CDR3 runs 13 residues. CDR1 SQVTM and CDR2 ANQGSEA come from the germline V gene. Here the CDR3 DNA reads TGCAGCGTTGGACAGGGGTTTTCCACTGAAGCTTTCTTT. Translating gives CSVGQGFSTEAFF.

This sequence joins TRBV5-1 and TRBJ2-7; a possible D gene is TRBD1 (5 bases). The CDR3 is 16 residues long. Germline-derived CDR1 and CDR2 are SGHRS and YFSETQ. V lost 0 bases, J lost 2 bases, and 15 bases lay in between. The CDR3 DNA reads as TGCGCCAGCAGCTTGGCCCCCGACAGCAAACCCTACGAGCAGTACTTC. Translated: CASSLAPDSKPYEQYF.